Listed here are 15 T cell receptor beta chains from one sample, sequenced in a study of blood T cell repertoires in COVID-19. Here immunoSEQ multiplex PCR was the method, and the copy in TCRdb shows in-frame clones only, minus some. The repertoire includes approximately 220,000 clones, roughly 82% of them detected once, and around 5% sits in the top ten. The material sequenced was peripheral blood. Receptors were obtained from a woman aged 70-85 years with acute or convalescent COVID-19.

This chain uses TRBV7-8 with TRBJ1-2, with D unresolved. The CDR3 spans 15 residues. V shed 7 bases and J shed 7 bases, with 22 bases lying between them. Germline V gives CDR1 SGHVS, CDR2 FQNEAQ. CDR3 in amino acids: CASTPRELSMGGYTF. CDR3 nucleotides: TGTGCCAGCACCCCCCGGGAACTCTCCATGGGTGGCTACACCTTC.

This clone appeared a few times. The CDR3 is CASSLGQDYGYTF. CDR3 nucleotides: TGTGCCAGCAGCTTAGGACAGGACTATGGCTACACCTTC. The chain has TRBV7-9 and TRBJ1-2, with D possibly TRBD1 on 6 matching bases. V shed 1 base and J shed 3 bases, with 6 bases lying between them. Germline CDR1 SEHNR, CDR2 FQNEAQ (reference sequence). The CDR3 length is 13 residues. Complete variable domain (other parts from reference TRBV7-9 and TRBJ1-2): DTGVSQNPRHKITKRGQNVTFRCDPISEHNRLYWYRQTLGQGPEFLTYFQNEAQLEKSRLLSDRFSAERPKGSFSTLEIQRTEQGDSAMYLCASSLGQDYGYTFGSGTRLTVV.

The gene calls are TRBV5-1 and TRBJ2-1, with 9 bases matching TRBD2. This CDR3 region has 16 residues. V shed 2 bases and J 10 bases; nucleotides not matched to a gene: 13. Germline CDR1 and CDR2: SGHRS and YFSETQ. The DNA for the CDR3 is TGCGCCAGCAGCTTCACCCCATCAGCGGGGGGCCTCGAGCAGTTCTTC. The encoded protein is CASSFTPSAGGLEQFF.

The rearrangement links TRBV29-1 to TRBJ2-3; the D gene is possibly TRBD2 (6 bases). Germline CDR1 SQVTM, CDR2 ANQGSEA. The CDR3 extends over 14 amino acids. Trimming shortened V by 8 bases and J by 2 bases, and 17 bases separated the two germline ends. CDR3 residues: CSISLASVTDTQYF. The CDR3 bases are TGCAGCATCTCCCTAGCGAGTGTCACAGATACGCAGTATTTT.

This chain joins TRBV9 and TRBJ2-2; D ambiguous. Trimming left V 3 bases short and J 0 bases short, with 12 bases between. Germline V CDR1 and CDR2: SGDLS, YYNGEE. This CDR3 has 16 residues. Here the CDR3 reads CASSAPRHSNTGELFF. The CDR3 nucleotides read TGTGCCAGCAGCGCACCCAGGCATTCGAACACCGGGGAGCTGTTTTTT.

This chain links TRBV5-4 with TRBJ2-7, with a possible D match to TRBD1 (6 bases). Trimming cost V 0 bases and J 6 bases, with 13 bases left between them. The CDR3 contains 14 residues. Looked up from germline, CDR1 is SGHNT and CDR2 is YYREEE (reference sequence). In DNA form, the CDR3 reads TGTGCCAGCAGCTTGGCGGGACAACTGACCGAGCAGTACTTC. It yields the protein CASSLAGQLTEQYF.

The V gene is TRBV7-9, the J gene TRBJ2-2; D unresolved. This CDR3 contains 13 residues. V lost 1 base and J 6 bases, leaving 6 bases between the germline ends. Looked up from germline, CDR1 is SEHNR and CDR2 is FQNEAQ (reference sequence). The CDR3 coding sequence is TGTGCCAGCAGCTTAGATATATCCGGGGAGCTGTTTTTT. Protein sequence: CASSLDISGELFF.

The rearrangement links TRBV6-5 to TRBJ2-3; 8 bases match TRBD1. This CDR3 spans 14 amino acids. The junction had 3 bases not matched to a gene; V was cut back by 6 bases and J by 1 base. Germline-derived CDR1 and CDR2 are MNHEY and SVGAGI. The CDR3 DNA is TGTGCCAGCAGAGCGACAGGGGGCACAGATACGCAGTATTTT. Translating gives CASRATGGTDTQYF.

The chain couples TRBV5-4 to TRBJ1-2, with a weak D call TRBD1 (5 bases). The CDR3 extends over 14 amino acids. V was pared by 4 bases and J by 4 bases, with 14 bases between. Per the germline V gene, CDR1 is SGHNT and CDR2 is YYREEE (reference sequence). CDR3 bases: TGTGCCAGCAGCCCTGACAGTCAAGGCTATGGCTACACCTTC. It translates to CASSPDSQGYGYTF.

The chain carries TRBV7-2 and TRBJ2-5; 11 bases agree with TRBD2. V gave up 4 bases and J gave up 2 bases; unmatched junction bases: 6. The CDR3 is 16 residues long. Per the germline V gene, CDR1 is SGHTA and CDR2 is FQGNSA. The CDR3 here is CASSSGLAGPQETQYF. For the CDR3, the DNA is TGTGCCAGCAGCTCCGGACTAGCGGGCCCGCAAGAGACCCAGTACTTC.

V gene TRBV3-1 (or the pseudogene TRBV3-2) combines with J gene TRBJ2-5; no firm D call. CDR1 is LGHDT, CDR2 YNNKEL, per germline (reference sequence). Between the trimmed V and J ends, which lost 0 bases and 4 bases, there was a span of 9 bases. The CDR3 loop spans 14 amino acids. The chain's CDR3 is CASSQDAAVETQYF. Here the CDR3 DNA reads TGTGCCAGCAGCCAAGACGCCGCGGTAGAGACCCAGTACTTC.

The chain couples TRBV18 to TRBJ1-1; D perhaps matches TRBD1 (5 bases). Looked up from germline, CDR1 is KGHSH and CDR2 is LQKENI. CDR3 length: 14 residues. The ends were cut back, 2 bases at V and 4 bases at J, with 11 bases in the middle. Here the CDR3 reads CASSPARDITEAFF. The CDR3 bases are TGTGCCAGCTCACCAGCCAGGGATATCACTGAAGCTTTCTTT. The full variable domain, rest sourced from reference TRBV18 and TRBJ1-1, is NAGVMQNPRHLVRRRGQEARLRCSPMKGHSHVYWYRQLPEEGLKFMVYLQKENIIDESGMPKERFSAEFPKEGPSILRIQQVVRGDSAAYFCASSPARDITEAFFGQGTRLTVV.

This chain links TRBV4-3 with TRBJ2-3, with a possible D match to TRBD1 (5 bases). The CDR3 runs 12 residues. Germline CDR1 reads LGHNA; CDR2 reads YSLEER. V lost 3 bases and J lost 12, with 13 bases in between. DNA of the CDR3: TGCGCCAGCAGCCAGCGATGGGGCTCCCAGTATTTT. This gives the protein CASSQRWGSQYF.

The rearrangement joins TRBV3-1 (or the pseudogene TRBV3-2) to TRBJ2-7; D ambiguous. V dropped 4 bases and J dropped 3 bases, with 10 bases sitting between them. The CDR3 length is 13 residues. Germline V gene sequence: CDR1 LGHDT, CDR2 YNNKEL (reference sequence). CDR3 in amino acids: CASSPREVYEQYF. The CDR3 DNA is TGTGCCAGCAGCCCAAGAGAAGTCTACGAGCAGTACTTC.

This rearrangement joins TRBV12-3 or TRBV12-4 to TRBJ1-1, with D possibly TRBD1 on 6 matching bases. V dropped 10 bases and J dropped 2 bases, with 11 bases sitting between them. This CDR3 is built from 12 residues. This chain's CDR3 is CAIGTINTEAFF. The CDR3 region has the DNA TGTGCCATCGGGACAATCAACACTGAAGCTTTCTTT.